Following are 10 T cell receptor beta chains from one sample sequenced in a study of blood T cell repertoires in COVID-19. Sequencing was performed with immunoSEQ multiplex PCR; in TCRdb, only in-frame clones are kept and a portion is missing. The sample lists about 230,000 clones; roughly 80% were seen once. The sample consisted of peripheral blood. The receptors originated from an elderly woman with acute or convalescent COVID-19.

The chain combines TRBV6-5 with TRBJ2-5, with D possibly matching TRBD2 (6 bases). The germline gives CDR1 MNHEY, CDR2 SVGAGI. Trimming left V 10 bases short and J 5 bases short, with 14 bases between. There are 12 residues in the CDR3. The CDR3 bases are TGTGCCACCCTCGGGCTAGCGGAGACCCAGTACTTC. This encodes CATLGLAETQYF.

The rearrangement links TRBV30 to TRBJ2-4, with a weak D call TRBD2 (5 bases). The CDR3 is 12 residues long. Trimming pared 3 bases from V and 10 bases from J, leaving 13 bases between. The germline V gene has CDR1 GTSNPN and CDR2 SVGIG (reference sequence). The chain's CDR3 is CAWRDPPGIQYF. CDR3 DNA: TGTGCCTGGAGAGACCCGCCGGGGATTCAGTACTTC.

V and J are TRBV6-5 and TRBJ1-5; 8 bases fit TRBD1. Germline V gene sequence: CDR1 MNHEY, CDR2 SVGAGI. After removal of 5 bases from V and 3 bases from J, the junction contained 6 bases not matched to a gene. The CDR3 extends over 15 amino acids. The CDR3 sequence: CASSIGQGVNQPQHF. Written as DNA, the CDR3 is TGTGCCAGCAGTATTGGACAGGGTGTCAATCAGCCCCAGCATTTT.

V and J are TRBV7-9 and TRBJ2-1, with 8 bases that match TRBD2. CDR3 size: 14 residues. Germline values: CDR1 SEHNR, CDR2 FQNEAQ (reference sequence). Unmatched junction bases numbered 4, after V lost 3 bases and J lost 6 bases. The CDR3: CASSFRTSINEQFF. The CDR3 region has the DNA TGTGCCAGCAGCTTCCGGACTAGCATCAATGAGCAGTTCTTC.

For this clone: Relative to the germline gene, one junction end is altered; a read error may explain this. V is TRBV6-5 and J is TRBJ2-7, with 9 nucleotides matching TRBD1. This CDR3 region has 11 residues. CDR1 and CDR2 from the germline V gene are MNHEY and SVGAGI. The CDR3 is CASSHGQGTHF. In nucleotides, the CDR3 is TGTGCCAGCAGTCACGGACAGGGGACGCACTTC.

The chain has TRBV5-1 and TRBJ1-1, with a tentative D call TRBD1 (6 bases). The CDR3 has 17 amino acids. CDR1 is SGHRS, CDR2 YFSETQ, per germline. Trimming left V 4 bases short and J 0 bases short, with 19 bases between. The CDR3 DNA reads TGCGCCAGCAGCCGGAGAGCCCGGACAGTCATGAACACTGAAGCTTTCTTT. Translation gives CASSRRARTVMNTEAFF.

The rearrangement uses TRBV5-1 and TRBJ1-4; 7 nucleotides line up with TRBD1. The CDR3 has 14 amino acids. Unmatched junction bases numbered 5, after V lost 2 bases and J lost 7 bases. Germline loops: CDR1 SGHRS, CDR2 YFSETQ. The CDR3: CASSFTGASEKLFF. The CDR3 coding sequence is TGCGCCAGCAGCTTTACAGGGGCATCTGAAAAACTGTTTTTT.

CDR3 sequence: CATEPPGLSYEQYF. The CDR3 DNA sequence: TGTGCCACCGAACCCCCAGGGTTATCCTACGAGCAGTACTTC. This chain connects TRBV28 to TRBJ2-7; the D gene is possibly TRBD1 (5 bases). In germline, CDR1 is MDHEN, CDR2 SYDVKM. The CDR3 is 14 residues long. V was clipped by 10 bases and J by 1 base, with 17 bases between them.

The J gene is TRBJ1-1, the V gene TRBV11-2; a weak D match, TRBD1 (5 bases). CDR3 length: 14 residues. Germline CDR1 and CDR2: SGHAT and FQNNGV. Deletions cut 0 bases from V and 4 bases from J, with 9 bases between. In nucleotides, the CDR3 is TGTGCCAGCAGCTTAGAAGGGCAGGGCACTGAAGCTTTCTTT. It is translated as CASSLEGQGTEAFF.

This chain's CDR3 is CASSQVSGVGYTF. The CDR3, as DNA: TGTGCCAGCAGCCAAGTGTCGGGGGTGGGCTACACCTTC. The gene calls are TRBV14 and TRBJ1-2, with D possibly being TRBD1 (5 bases). The CDR3 extends over 13 amino acids. The V end lost 1 base, the J end lost 8 bases, and 11 bases lay between the germline ends. Germline CDR1 and CDR2: SGHDN and FVKESK.